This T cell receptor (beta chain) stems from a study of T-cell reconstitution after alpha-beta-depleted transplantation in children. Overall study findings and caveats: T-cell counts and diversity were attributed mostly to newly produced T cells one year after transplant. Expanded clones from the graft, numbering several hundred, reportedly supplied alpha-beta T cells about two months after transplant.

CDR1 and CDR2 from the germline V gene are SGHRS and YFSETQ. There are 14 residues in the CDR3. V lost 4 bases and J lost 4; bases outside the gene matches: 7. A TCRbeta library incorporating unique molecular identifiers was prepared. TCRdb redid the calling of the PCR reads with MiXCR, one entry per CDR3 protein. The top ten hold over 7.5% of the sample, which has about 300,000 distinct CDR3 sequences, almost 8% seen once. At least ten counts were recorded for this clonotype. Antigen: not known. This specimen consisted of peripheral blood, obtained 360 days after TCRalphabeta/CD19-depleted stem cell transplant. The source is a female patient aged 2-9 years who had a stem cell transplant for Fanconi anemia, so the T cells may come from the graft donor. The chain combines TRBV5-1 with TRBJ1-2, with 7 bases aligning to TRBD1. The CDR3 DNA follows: TGCGCCAGCAGCCCTCAGACAGGGAGCTATGGCTACACCTTC. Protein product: CASSPQTGSYGYTF.